This TCR beta chain was documented in a study of blood T cell repertoires in COVID-19. Study in general: Collection of acute and convalescent COVID-19 samples took place in the United States, Italy and Spain. Sources were T cells, B-cell-depleted T cells, or PBMCs; the material itself was cDNA or gDNA.

This clone was found once. Authors' data handling: Nucleated cell counts were estimated from reference gene primer amplification. TCRdb's table, derived via immunoSEQ multiplex PCR, lists solely in-frame clones and lacks some. That table furnishes V, J and clone size, whereas the DNA furnished D and trimming. Here the sample spans about 200,000 clones, around four fifths being singletons. Germline V CDR1 and CDR2: SGHTA, FQGNSA. Trimming at V came to 1 base and at J to 0 bases, leaving 3 bases not matched to a gene. The CDR3 runs to 17 residues. The rearrangement uses TRBV7-2 and TRBJ2-6, with 7 positions matching TRBD1. The sample comprised peripheral blood. The clonotype originates from a human donor in a cohort sampled during active COVID-19. The CDR3 nucleotides are TGTGCCAGCAGCTTAGAGACAGGGTACTCTGGGGCCAACGTCCTGACTTTC. It is translated as CASSLETGYSGANVLTF.